The clone carrying this T cell receptor (beta chain) was recorded many times. No antigen is known for it. Time point specified: pre-sensitization, week 0. As for treatment: therapeutic diphenylcyclopropenone sensitization with weekly scalp DPC. CDR3 length: 12 amino acids. Germline CDR1 reads DFQATT; CDR2 reads SNEGSKA (reference sequence). V was trimmed by 7 bases and J by 1 base, leaving 7 bases between them. The library gave individual cDNA molecules unique molecular identifiers. One entry per CDR3 protein, called by TCRdb with MiXCR from the RACE reads. The sample carries roughly 38,000 distinct CDR3 sequences, 7.5% to 8% recorded once. The data were taken from a study of human T cells and chemical hapten exposure. Study results and caveats: Relative to control repertoires, expanded TCRs gave rise to significantly more large CDR3 similarity clusters.

The input for sequencing was whole blood, taken in connection with sensitization to the hapten diphenylcyclopropenone (DPC). The rearrangement joins TRBV20-1 to TRBJ2-2; D remains unclear. This sequence was found in a woman between 50 and 59 years old with alopecia areata. Some clones in this sample may be carry-over from other donors' samples. The CDR3 reads CSVRRNTGELFF. The CDR3 DNA follows: TGCAGTGTAAGGAGGAACACCGGGGAGCTGTTTTTT.